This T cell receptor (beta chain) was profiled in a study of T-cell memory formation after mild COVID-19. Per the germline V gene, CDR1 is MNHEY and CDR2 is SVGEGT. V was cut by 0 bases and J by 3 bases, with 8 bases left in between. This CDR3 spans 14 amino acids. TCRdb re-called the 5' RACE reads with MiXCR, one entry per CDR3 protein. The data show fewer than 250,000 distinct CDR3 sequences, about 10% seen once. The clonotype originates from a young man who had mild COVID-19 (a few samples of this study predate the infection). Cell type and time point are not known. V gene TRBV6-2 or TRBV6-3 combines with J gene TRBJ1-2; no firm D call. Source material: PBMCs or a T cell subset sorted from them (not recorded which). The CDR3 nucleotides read TGTGCCAGCAGTTACTCACCGGGATACTATGGCTACACCTTC. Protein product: CASSYSPGYYGYTF.